The 18 T cell receptor beta chains below all came from one sample that was sequenced in a study of blood T cell repertoires in COVID-19. The table came from immunoSEQ multiplex PCR; TCRdb's copy has only in-frame clones and leaves some out. Of just over 95,000 clones detected, 82% appear once; the ten largest clones hold roughly 18%. Sample: peripheral blood. Receptors originate from an elderly man with acute or convalescent COVID-19.

The chain recombines TRBV18 with TRBJ1-1; 8 nucleotides align to TRBD1. The CDR3 extends over 13 amino acids. The germline gives CDR1 KGHSH, CDR2 LQKENI. Germline trimming cut 6 bases from V and 4 bases from J; bases unmatched to any gene: 4. Here the CDR3 reads CASSMTGVTEAFF. CDR3 nucleotides: TGTGCCAGCTCGATGACAGGGGTCACTGAAGCTTTCTTT.

The rearrangement joins TRBV28 to TRBJ1-5; maybe TRBD1 (5 bases). From germline, CDR1 is MDHEN and CDR2 SYDVKM. Trimming took off 6 bases at V and 0 bases at J, with 9 bases between the two ends. The CDR3 length is 14 residues. The CDR3 DNA sequence: TGTGCCAGCAGCAAGGGGATTAGCAATCAGCCCCAGCATTTT. Encoded protein: CASSKGISNQPQHF.

Only one count was recorded for this clone. The rearrangement uses TRBV11-2 and TRBJ2-3; 7 bases line up with TRBD1. Germline CDR1 and CDR2: SGHAT and FQNNGV. V dropped 4 bases and J dropped 0; count of bases not matched to a gene: 4. This CDR3 is built from 15 residues. The CDR3 nucleotides are TGTGCCAGCAGCTCCGACAGGGCGAGCACAGATACGCAGTATTTT. Protein product: CASSSDRASTDTQYF.

The J gene is TRBJ2-3, the V gene TRBV2, with 7 bases matching TRBD1. The CDR3 is 13 amino acids. Germline V lookup: CDR1 SNHLY, CDR2 FYNNEI. With V trimmed by 8 bases and J by 5 bases, 7 bases remained unmatched. The CDR3 loop reads CASCRDRGDTQYF. The CDR3 bases are TGTGCCAGCTGCCGGGACAGAGGAGATACGCAGTATTTT.

The DNA of the CDR3 is TGTGCCAGCAGCCGAGTTAGCGGGAGTACAGATACGCAGTATTTT. Protein: CASSRVSGSTDTQYF. V and J are TRBV11-2 and TRBJ2-3; 9 bases fit TRBD2. Germline trimming cut 5 bases from V and 3 bases from J; bases unmatched to any gene: 6. Germline CDR1 SGHAT, CDR2 FQNNGV. The length of the CDR3 is 15 residues.

The gene calls are TRBV7-9 and TRBJ1-2; possibly TRBD1 for D (6 bases). The germline V gene encodes CDR1 SEHNR and CDR2 FQNEAQ (reference sequence). Trimming pared 5 bases from V and 8 bases from J, leaving 15 bases between. The CDR3 length is 13 residues. The CDR3 nucleotides are TGTGCCAGCAGCCTTACAGGGATGCGAGGCTACACCTTC. Translating it yields CASSLTGMRGYTF.

CDR3 sequence (DNA): TGTGCCAGTAGCCAGGCCTTGAACACTGAAGCTTTCTTT. This gives the protein CASSQALNTEAFF. This chain joins TRBV19 and TRBJ1-1, with D uncertain. The CDR3 contains 13 residues. The V gene lost 6 bases and the J gene lost 0 bases, with 8 bases spanning the gap. Germline lookup yields CDR1 LNHDA and CDR2 SQIVND (reference sequence).

This clone is a singleton in its sample. The chain recombines TRBV7-9 with TRBJ1-2, with D hard to call. The CDR3 consists of 13 residues. Germline values: CDR1 SEHNR, CDR2 FQNEAQ (reference sequence). Trimming left V 1 base short and J 8 bases short, with 11 bases between. The CDR3 coding sequence is TGTGCCAGCAGCTTAGGAGGGCAGCGAGGCTACACCTTC. This gives the protein CASSLGGQRGYTF.

The rearrangement links TRBV10-3 to TRBJ2-2; no clear D gene. V lost 6 bases, J lost 1 base, and 9 bases lay in between. This CDR3 is built from 14 residues. Germline V gene data show CDR1 as ENHRY and CDR2 as SYGVKD. CDR3 region: CAISQTGNTGELFF. The CDR3 DNA sequence: TGTGCCATCAGCCAGACGGGGAACACCGGGGAGCTGTTTTTT.

J is TRBJ2-3 and V is TRBV4-3; tentatively, D is TRBD2 (5 bases). With 1 base removed from V and 0 bases from J, the gap between germline ends came to 8 bases. The CDR3 extends over 15 amino acids. Looked up from germline, CDR1 is LGHNA and CDR2 is YSLEER. In DNA form, the CDR3 reads TGCGCCAGCAGCCAAGGAACGGGGAGCACAGATACGCAGTATTTT. Residues: CASSQGTGSTDTQYF.

The gene calls are TRBV27 and TRBJ1-2, with 7 bases identical to TRBD1. With V trimmed by 2 bases and J by 5 bases, 5 bases remained unmatched. CDR1 MNHEY and CDR2 SMNVEV come from the germline V gene (reference sequence). This CDR3 is built from 14 residues. The CDR3 DNA is TGTGCCAGCAGTTTAAAAGAGACAGGGTATGGCTACACCTTC. Its protein product is CASSLKETGYGYTF.

This clone has only one observation. The rearrangement joins TRBV7-2 to TRBJ1-5; possibly TRBD1 for D (5 bases). Trimming stripped 4 bases from V and 6 bases from J, with 10 bases between. The CDR3 loop spans 13 amino acids. Germline V gene data show CDR1 as SGHTA and CDR2 as FQGNSA. CDR3 in DNA: TGTGCCAGCAGCTCAACCAGGGTTCAGCCCCAGCATTTT. It encodes CASSSTRVQPQHF.

This chain uses TRBV10-3 with TRBJ1-1, with D possibly matching TRBD1 (5 bases). V lost 3 bases and J lost 2, with 16 bases in between. There are 16 residues in the CDR3. Germline CDR1 and CDR2: ENHRY and SYGVKD. The CDR3 nucleotides read TGTGCCATCAGTGACTTGGGACTGCTCGCAAACACTGAAGCTTTCTTT. The encoded protein is CAISDLGLLANTEAFF.

In its sample, this clone was seen once. This chain links TRBV10-1 with TRBJ2-1, with 9 bases matching TRBD2. J was trimmed by 7 bases and V by 5 bases; bases with no gene match: 9. The CDR3 runs to 15 residues. Germline-derived CDR1 and CDR2 are WNHNN and SYGVQD (reference sequence). DNA of the CDR3: TGCGCCAGCAGTCCCCGCGGGAGGGCCCTTAATGAGCAGTTCTTC. This gives the protein CASSPRGRALNEQFF.

This clone was observed a single time. The CDR3 nucleotides read TGCGCCAGCAGCTTGGCCGCAGGGTCAAAAAACATTCAGTACTTC. Protein sequence: CASSLAAGSKNIQYF. The V call is TRBV5-1, the J call TRBJ2-4, with D maybe TRBD1 (5 bases). CDR3 length: 15 amino acids. Germline V CDR1 and CDR2: SGHRS, YFSETQ. Trimming took off 0 bases at V and 4 bases at J, with 11 bases between the two ends.

The chain combines TRBV7-9 with TRBJ2-1, with D uncertain. The CDR3 has 13 residues. The germline V gene has CDR1 SEHNR and CDR2 FQNEAQ (reference sequence). The V end lost 5 bases, the J end lost 0 bases, and 5 bases lay between the germline ends. CDR3 residues: CASSPSSYNEQFF. The CDR3 DNA reads TGTGCCAGCAGCCCCAGCTCCTACAATGAGCAGTTCTTC.

The chain joins TRBV5-6 to TRBJ1-5, with D possibly TRBD1 on 6 matching bases. From germline, CDR1 is SGHDT and CDR2 YYEEEE. Trimming stripped 0 bases from V and 3 bases from J, with 13 bases between. The CDR3 spans 16 residues. CDR3 protein: CASSLGGHPNNQPQHF. CDR3 nucleotides: TGTGCCAGCAGCTTGGGGGGACACCCAAACAATCAGCCCCAGCATTTT.

This chain uses TRBV6-5 with TRBJ1-2, with 8 bases lining up with TRBD1. Per the germline V gene, CDR1 is MNHEY and CDR2 is SVGAGI. J lost 5 bases, V lost 0 bases, and 5 bases had no gene match. The CDR3 length is 15 residues. The CDR3 loop reads CASSYSTGQAYGYTF. In nucleotides, the CDR3 is TGTGCCAGCAGTTACTCTACGGGACAGGCGTATGGCTACACCTTC.